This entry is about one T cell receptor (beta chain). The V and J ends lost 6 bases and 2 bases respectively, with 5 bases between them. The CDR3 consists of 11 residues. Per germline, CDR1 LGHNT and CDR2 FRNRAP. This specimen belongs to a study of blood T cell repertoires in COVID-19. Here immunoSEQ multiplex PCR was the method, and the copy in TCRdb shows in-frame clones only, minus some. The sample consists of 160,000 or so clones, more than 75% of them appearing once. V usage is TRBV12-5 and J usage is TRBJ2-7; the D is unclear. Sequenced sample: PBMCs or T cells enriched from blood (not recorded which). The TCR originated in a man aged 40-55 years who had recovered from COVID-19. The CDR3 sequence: CASGPPYEQYF. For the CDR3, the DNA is TGTGCTAGTGGCCCTCCCTACGAGCAGTACTTC.